These T cell receptor beta chains were read from a single sample in a study of metastatic and nonmetastatic thyroid tumors. TCRdb reanalyzed the PCR reads with MiXCR. The sample has about 9,500 clones, about 28% seen once. The sample was tumor tissue. The receptors here all came from a female donor with papillary thyroid cancer or a benign thyroid nodule (not recorded which). Some clones in this sample may be carry-over from other donors' samples. Both conserved end residues are part of each CDR3. D genes are given only for firm matches. Clone size is shown for a subset of rows, as once, few, many or a class of expanded clone.

length: 15
V: TRBV9
J: TRBJ2-1
D: .
size: many
CDR3: CASSVEWESFNEQFF
DNA: TGTGCCAGCAGCGTAGAGTGGGAATCGTTCAATGAGCAGTTCTTC

length: 13
V: TRBV28
J: TRBJ1-2
D: .
size: .
CDR3: CASSWKVNYGYTF
DNA: TGTGCCAGCAGTTGGAAGGTTAACTATGGCTACACCTTC

length: 18
V: TRBV28
J: TRBJ2-1
D: TRBD2
size: many
CDR3: CASSFNPSLASSYNEQFF
DNA: TGTGCCAGCAGTTTTAATCCTTCACTAGCGAGCTCCTACAATGAGCAGTTCTTC

length: 14
V: TRBV20-1
J: TRBJ2-5
D: TRBD1
size: many
CDR3: CSASLEDREETQYF
DNA: TGCAGTGCTAGTCTCGAGGACAGGGAAGAGACCCAGTACTTC

length: 14
V: TRBV6-2/TRBV6-3
J: TRBJ2-3
D: TRBD1
size: .
CDR3: CASSQQTGKVTQYF
DNA: TGTGCCAGCAGTCAACAGACAGGGAAGGTTACGCAGTATTTT

length: 13
V: TRBV18
J: TRBJ2-5
D: .
size: many
CDR3: CASSPLGLETQYF
DNA: TGTGCCAGCTCACCACTGGGGTTAGAGACCCAGTACTTC

length: 16
V: TRBV18
J: TRBJ2-7
D: TRBD1
size: many
CDR3: CASSPGRGQGTYEQYF
DNA: TGTGCCAGCTCACCGGGTCGGGGACAGGGCACCTACGAGCAGTACTTC

length: 14
V: TRBV28
J: TRBJ2-3
D: .
size: many
CDR3: CASSLTGVSDTQYF
DNA: TGTGCCAGCAGTTTGACGGGAGTTTCAGATACGCAGTATTTT

length: 16
V: TRBV6-1
J: TRBJ2-1
D: TRBD1
size: .
CDR3: CASSRKRTGWWDEQFF
DNA: TGTGCCAGCAGTCGAAAAAGGACAGGGTGGTGGGATGAGCAGTTCTTC

length: 15
V: TRBV4-2
J: TRBJ1-1
D: .
size: .
CDR3: CASSQVISALGEAFF
DNA: TGTGCCAGCAGCCAAGTAATTTCGGCGCTTGGTGAAGCTTTCTTT

length: 15
V: TRBV4-2
J: TRBJ2-7
D: TRBD2
size: .
CDR3: CASLRLAGGLYEQYF
DNA: TGTGCCAGCCTTAGACTAGCGGGAGGTTTATACGAGCAGTACTTC

length: 13
V: TRBV15
J: TRBJ1-4
D: .
size: medium-sized
CDR3: CATSRDKQEKLFF
DNA: TGTGCCACCAGCAGAGATAAGCAGGAAAAACTGTTTTTT

length: 13
V: TRBV11-2
J: TRBJ1-6
D: .
size: .
CDR3: CASSPPGASPLHF
DNA: TGTGCCAGCAGCCCCCCTGGGGCTTCACCCCTCCACTTT

length: 14
V: TRBV20-1
J: TRBJ1-6
D: .
size: .
CDR3: CSAGTGQLISPLHF
DNA: TGCAGTGCTGGTACAGGCCAGTTGATTTCACCCCTCCACTTT

length: 14
V: TRBV30
J: TRBJ2-7
D: TRBD2
size: .
CDR3: CAWIPSGGSYEQYF
DNA: TGTGCCTGGATCCCTAGCGGGGGCTCCTACGAGCAGTACTTC

length: 15
V: TRBV5-1
J: TRBJ2-5
D: .
size: many
CDR3: CASSIEARAEETQYF
DNA: TGCGCCAGCAGCATCGAAGCGAGAGCGGAGGAGACCCAGTACTTC

length: 13
V: TRBV2
J: TRBJ2-7
D: .
size: few
CDR3: CASQQIFSYEQYF
DNA: TGTGCCAGCCAACAAATCTTCTCCTACGAGCAGTACTTC

length: 12
V: TRBV12-3/TRBV12-4
J: TRBJ2-2
D: .
size: medium-sized
CDR3: CASTKPTGELFF
DNA: TGTGCCAGCACTAAACCAACCGGGGAGCTGTTTTTT

length: 15
V: TRBV7-2
J: TRBJ2-7
D: .
size: .
CDR3: CASSARATGAYEQYF
DNA: TGTGCCAGCAGCGCCCGAGCAACGGGGGCCTACGAGCAGTACTTC

length: 15
V: TRBV7-2
J: TRBJ2-3
D: .
size: many
CDR3: CASSLVGGPTDTQYF
DNA: TGTGCCAGCAGCTTAGTAGGGGGACCCACAGATACGCAGTATTTT

length: 17
V: TRBV5-1
J: TRBJ2-3
D: TRBD2
size: medium-sized
CDR3: CASSLGLAGGSTDTQYF
DNA: TGCGCCAGCAGCTTGGGACTAGCGGGAGGTAGCACAGATACGCAGTATTTT